This T cell receptor beta chain originates from a study of radiotherapy plus CTLA-4 blockade in lung cancer. The protocol was immunoSEQ multiplex PCR, while the TCRdb copy is restricted to in-frame clones and leaves out a portion. The table lists roughly 80,000 clones, more than 60% of them singletons. As for this clone: Antigen specificity is unknown.

Those patients who had chemo-refractory metastatic non-small-cell lung cancer were given focal radiation along with CTLA-4 blockade through ipilimumab. Study-wide results and caveats: Early clone dynamics of blood T cells, plus interferon-beta, reportedly predicted response best. In blood, after radiotherapy plus ipilimumab, tumor-derived TCR clones expanded.

Unmatched junction bases numbered 7, after V lost 4 bases and J lost 6 bases. This CDR3 contains 16 residues. Per germline, CDR1 LNHDA and CDR2 SQIVND (reference sequence). Sequenced here: peripheral blood, sampled from a patient treated with radiotherapy plus ipilimumab. The chain recombines TRBV19 with TRBJ2-2; the match to TRBD2 covers 11 bases. The source is a human donor with non-small cell lung cancer who had a partial response to radiotherapy plus ipilimumab. Some clones in this sample may be carry-over from other donors' samples. In DNA, the CDR3 is TGTGCCAGTAGTACCAGGACTAGCGGGTTCGCCGGGGAGCTGTTTTTT. Its translation is CASSTRTSGFAGELFF.